This entry describes one TCR beta chain. The CDR3 is 17 amino acids. V was shortened by 6 bases and J by 0 bases, with 15 bases between the two germline ends. This sample is part of a study of T cells in Graves' hyperthyroidism and ophthalmopathy. Study-level information: Peripheral blood was secured at the point of initial diagnosis, before any treatment.

Amplified regions were TCR beta CDR3 sequences from RNA transcripts. RT-PCR in the first round (using the HTBI primer set) targeted the TCR CDR3. Each CDR3 protein gets one entry after TCRdb re-called the multiplex PCR reads with MiXCR. The table includes roughly 700,000 distinct CDR3 sequences, around a third detected once. The study enrolled patients aged 18 to 65 with newly diagnosed hyperthyroidism of under 2 months' duration. The chain employs TRBV12-3 or TRBV12-4 and TRBJ1-6, with a weak D call TRBD1 (5 bases). The sequenced material came from blood. The TCR comes from a woman in her forties with Graves' hyperthyroidism. The CDR3 bases are TGTGCCAGCAGCACCCCGGGGGGATCCTCCTATAATTCACCCCTCCACTTT. Amino acid sequence: CASSTPGGSSYNSPLHF.